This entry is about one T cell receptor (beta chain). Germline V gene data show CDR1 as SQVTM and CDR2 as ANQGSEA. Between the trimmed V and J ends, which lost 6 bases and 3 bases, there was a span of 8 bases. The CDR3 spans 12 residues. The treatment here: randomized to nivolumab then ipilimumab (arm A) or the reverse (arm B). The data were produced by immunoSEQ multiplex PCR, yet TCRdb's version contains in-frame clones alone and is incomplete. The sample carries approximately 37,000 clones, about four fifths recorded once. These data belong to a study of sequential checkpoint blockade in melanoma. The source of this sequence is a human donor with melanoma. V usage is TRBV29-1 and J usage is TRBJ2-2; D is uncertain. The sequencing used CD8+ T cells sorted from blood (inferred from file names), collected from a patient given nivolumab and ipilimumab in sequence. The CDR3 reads CSVAMDTGELFF. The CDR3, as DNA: TGCAGCGTCGCGATGGACACCGGGGAGCTGTTTTTT.